The present TCR beta chain was sequenced within a study of identical twins. TCRdb independently ran MiXCR on the 5' RACE reads; one entry per CDR3 protein. The sample contains about 890,000 distinct CDR3 sequences, 10% to 15% of which appear only once. Broader study findings: Sequences that were out-of-frame, alpha and twin-shared displayed an excess of low generation probability.

This clonotype turned up a few times. The antigen is unknown. Its ends do not fully match the called genes, so a read error is possible. The data also belong to a second study, concerning yellow fever vaccine responses in identical twins.

The sequencing sample was made of PBMCs. The sequence was collected from a woman under 30 in good health.

Here the CDR3 DNA reads TGTGCTAGTGGCTTGGACGACAGGGGAGGTCGCGATGAGCAGTTCTTC. It yields the protein CASGLDDRGGRDEQFF. The chain is built from TRBV12-5 and TRBJ2-1, with 8 bases fitting TRBD1. In germline, CDR1 is LGHNT, CDR2 FRNRAP. CDR3 length equals 16 residues.